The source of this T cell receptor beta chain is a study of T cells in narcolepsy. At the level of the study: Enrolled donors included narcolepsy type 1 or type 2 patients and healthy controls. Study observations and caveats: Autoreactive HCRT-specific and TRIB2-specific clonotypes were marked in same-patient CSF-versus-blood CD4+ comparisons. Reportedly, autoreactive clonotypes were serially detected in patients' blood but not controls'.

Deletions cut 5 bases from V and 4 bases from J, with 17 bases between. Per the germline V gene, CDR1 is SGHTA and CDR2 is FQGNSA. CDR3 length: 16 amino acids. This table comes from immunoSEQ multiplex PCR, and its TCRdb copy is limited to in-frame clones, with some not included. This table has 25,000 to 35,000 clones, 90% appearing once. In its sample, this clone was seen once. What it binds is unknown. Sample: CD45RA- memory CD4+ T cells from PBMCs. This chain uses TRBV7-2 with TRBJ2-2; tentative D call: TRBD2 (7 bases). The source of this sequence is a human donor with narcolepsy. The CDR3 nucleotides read TGTGCCAGCAGCCCACGGGGGGCAGGGACCACCGGGGAGCTGTTTTTT. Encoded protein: CASSPRGAGTTGELFF.